Sequencing of this TCR beta chain was carried out in a study of graft-versus-host responses after intestinal transplantation. About the study: All recipients got anti-thymocyte globulin induction, then tacrolimus and steroids for approximately 3 years. Overall study findings and caveats: Some GvH clones appeared in ileal mucosa or blood before recipient bone marrow.

The data were produced by immunoSEQ multiplex PCR, yet TCRdb's version contains in-frame clones alone and is incomplete. The sample has tens of thousands of clones, about 91% seen once; the top ten hold about 7.3%. CDR1 is MGHRA, CDR2 YSYEKL, per germline. V was pared by 3 bases and J by 5 bases, with 16 bases between. This CDR3 contains 15 residues. Note on this clone: Its antigen is unknown.

The input for sequencing was unstimulated CD8+ T cells sorted from spleen or lymph node cells, taken before transplant. This clonotype originated in a human donor who was the organ donor for an intestinal transplant. The chain couples TRBV4-1 to TRBJ2-5, with D possibly TRBD2 on 5 matching bases. The CDR3 DNA sequence: TGCGCCAGCAGCCAGATAGCCCTGGCTAGCGAGACCCAGTACTTC. This encodes CASSQIALASETQYF.